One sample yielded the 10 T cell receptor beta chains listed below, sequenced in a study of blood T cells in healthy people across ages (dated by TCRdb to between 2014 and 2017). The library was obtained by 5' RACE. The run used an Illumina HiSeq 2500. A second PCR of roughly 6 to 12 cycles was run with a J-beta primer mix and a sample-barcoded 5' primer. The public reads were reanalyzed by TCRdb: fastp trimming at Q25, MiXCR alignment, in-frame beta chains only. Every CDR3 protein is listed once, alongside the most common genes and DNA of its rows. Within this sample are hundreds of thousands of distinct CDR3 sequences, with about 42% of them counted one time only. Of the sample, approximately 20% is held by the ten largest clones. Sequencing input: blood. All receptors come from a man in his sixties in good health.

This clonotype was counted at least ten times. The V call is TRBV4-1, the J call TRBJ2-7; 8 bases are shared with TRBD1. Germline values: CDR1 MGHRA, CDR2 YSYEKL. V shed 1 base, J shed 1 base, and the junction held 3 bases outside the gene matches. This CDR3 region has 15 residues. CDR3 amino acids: CASSQGTGGSYEQYF. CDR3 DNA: TGCGCCAGCAGCCAAGGTACAGGGGGGTCCTACGAGCAGTACTTC.

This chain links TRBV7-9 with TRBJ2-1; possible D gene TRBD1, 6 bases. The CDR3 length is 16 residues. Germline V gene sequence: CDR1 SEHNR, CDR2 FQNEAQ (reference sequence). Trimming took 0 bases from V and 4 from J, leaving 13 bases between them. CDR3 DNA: TGTGCCAGCAGCTTAGCGGGGCAGGGGATGTACAATGAGCAGTTCTTC. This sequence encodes CASSLAGQGMYNEQFF.

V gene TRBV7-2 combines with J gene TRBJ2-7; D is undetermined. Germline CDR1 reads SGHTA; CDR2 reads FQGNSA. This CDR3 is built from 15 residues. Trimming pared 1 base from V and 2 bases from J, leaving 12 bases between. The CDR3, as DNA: TGTGCCAGCAGCTTAGTGGAACAGCCTACCTACGAGCAGTACTTC. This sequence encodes CASSLVEQPTYEQYF.

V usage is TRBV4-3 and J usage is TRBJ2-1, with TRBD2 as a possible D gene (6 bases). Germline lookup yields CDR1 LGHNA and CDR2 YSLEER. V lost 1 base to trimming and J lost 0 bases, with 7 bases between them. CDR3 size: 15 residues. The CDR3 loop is CASSQAGSSYNEQFF. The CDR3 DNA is TGCGCCAGCAGCCAAGCCGGGAGCTCCTACAATGAGCAGTTCTTC.

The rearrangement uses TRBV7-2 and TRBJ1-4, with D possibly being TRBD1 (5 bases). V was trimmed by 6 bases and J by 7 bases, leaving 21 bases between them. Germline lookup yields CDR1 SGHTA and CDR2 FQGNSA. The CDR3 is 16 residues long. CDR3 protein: CASSRGVGGNREKLFF. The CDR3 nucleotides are TGTGCCAGCAGTCGCGGAGTGGGGGGGAACCGTGAAAAACTGTTTTTT.

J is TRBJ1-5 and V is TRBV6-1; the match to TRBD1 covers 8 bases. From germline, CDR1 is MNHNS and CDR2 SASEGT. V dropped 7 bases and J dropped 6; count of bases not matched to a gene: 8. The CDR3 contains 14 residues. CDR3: CASTVDRGFQPQHF. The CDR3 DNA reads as TGTGCCAGCACCGTTGACAGGGGTTTTCAGCCCCAGCATTTT.

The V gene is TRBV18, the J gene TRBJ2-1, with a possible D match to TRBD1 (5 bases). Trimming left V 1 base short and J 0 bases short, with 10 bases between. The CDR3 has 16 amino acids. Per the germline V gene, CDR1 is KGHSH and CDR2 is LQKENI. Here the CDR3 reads CASSPRIGDSYNEQFF. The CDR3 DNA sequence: TGTGCCAGCTCACCACGTATAGGGGACTCCTACAATGAGCAGTTCTTC.

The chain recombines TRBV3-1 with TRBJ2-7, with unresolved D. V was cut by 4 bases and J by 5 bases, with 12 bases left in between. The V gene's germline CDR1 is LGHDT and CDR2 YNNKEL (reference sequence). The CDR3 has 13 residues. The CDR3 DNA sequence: TGTGCCAGCAGCCCTGCCAGGTCCGACGAGCAGTACTTC. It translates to CASSPARSDEQYF.

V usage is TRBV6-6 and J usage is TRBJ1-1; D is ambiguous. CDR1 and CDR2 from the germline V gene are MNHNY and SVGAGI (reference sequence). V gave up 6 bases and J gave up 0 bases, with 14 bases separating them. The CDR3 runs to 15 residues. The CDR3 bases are TGTGCCAGCAGCCCCCCCCAAGCGATGAACACTGAAGCTTTCTTT. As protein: CASSPPQAMNTEAFF.

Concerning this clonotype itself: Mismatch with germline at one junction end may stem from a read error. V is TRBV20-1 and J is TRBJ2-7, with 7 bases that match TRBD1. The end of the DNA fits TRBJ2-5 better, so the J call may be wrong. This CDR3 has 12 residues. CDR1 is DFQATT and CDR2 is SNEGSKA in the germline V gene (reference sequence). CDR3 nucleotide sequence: TGCAATGCTCTCCAGGGGGAGAAGACCCAGTACTTC. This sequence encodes CNALQGEKTQYF.